The sequence of this T cell receptor (beta chain) was determined in a study of blood T cell repertoires in COVID-19. This table comes from immunoSEQ multiplex PCR, and its TCRdb copy is limited to in-frame clones, with some not included. The sample yields more than 300,000 clones, approximately 89% seen once. This clone has more than one count but fewer than ten. This CDR3 region has 14 residues. The trim removed 6 bases at V and 1 base at J, leaving 5 bases unmatched. Germline lookup yields CDR1 MNHEY and CDR2 SMNVEV (reference sequence). The chain has TRBV27 and TRBJ1-1; 7 positions agree with TRBD1. The origin of this receptor is a woman aged 35 to 49 who had been exposed to COVID-19. Sequenced sample: PBMCs or T cells enriched from blood (not recorded which). CDR3 in DNA: TGTGCCAGCAGCTTCACAGGGGCGAACACTGAAGCTTTCTTT. It specifies CASSFTGANTEAFF.